The rows below give T cell receptor beta chains drawn from one sample of a study of response to subunit inactivated influenza vaccine. TCRdb analysed the RT-PCR reads with MiXCR anew, one entry per CDR3 protein. Of 500,000 to 600,000 distinct CDR3 sequences listed, roughly 13% are singletons. The starting material was PBMCs from blood, obtained roughly 45 days after vaccination. These receptors originate from a man aged 50 or older who received an inactivated influenza vaccine. Each CDR3 is given with its conserved first and last residue. D genes are given only for firm matches. Some rows have no size entry. The others give once, few or many, or a class for an expanded clone.

clone_size | j_call | v_call | d_call | cdr3_nt | cdr3_aa
few | TRBJ2-2 | TRBV12-3/TRBV12-4 | TRBD1 | TGTGCCAGCAGTTTAGCGTTCGGGACAGACTACACCGGGGAGCTGTTTTTT | CASSLAFGTDYTGELFF
few | TRBJ1-3 | TRBV13 | NA | TGTGCCAGCAGCCCACGGGCCACTGGAAACACCATATATTTT | CASSPRATGNTIYF
few | TRBJ2-1 | TRBV18 | TRBD2 | TGTGCCAGCTCACCAGGGGGGGAAAATGAGCAGTTCTTC | CASSPGGENEQFF
NA | TRBJ2-3 | TRBV7-2 | NA | TGTGCCAGCAGCTTAGGGCGGACAGCGAAAAGTACTACGCAGTATTTT | CASSLGRTAKSTTQYF
many | TRBJ1-1 | TRBV20-1 | NA | TGCAGTGCTAGGGATCAGGGGAGGGCTGAAGCTTTCTTT | CSARDQGRAEAFF
NA | TRBJ1-2 | TRBV12-3/TRBV12-4 | NA | TGTGCCAGCAGTTCCGATGGTAAACATGGCTACACCTTC | CASSSDGKHGYTF
many | TRBJ2-1 | TRBV20-1 | NA | TGCAGTGCTAGAGTGTCCAACAGGGATAATGAGCAGTTCTTC | CSARVSNRDNEQFF
few | TRBJ2-2 | TRBV29-1 | NA | TGCAGCGTTGTCATGGAGGGGATCGCCGGGGAGCTGTTTTTT | CSVVMEGIAGELFF
many | TRBJ2-3 | TRBV20-1 | TRBD2 | TGCAGTGACTCCTCCGGGGAGCGGGGTAGCACAGATACGCAGTATTTT | CSDSSGERGSTDTQYF
few | TRBJ2-3 | TRBV7-2 | TRBD2 | TGTGCCAGCAGCTTAGGATCTAGCGGTACAGATACGCAGTATTTT | CASSLGSSGTDTQYF
few | TRBJ2-3 | TRBV4-1 | TRBD2 | TGCGCCAGCAGCCAAGGAGTAGCGGGGAACACAGATACGCAGTATTTT | CASSQGVAGNTDTQYF
many | TRBJ1-1 | TRBV12-3/TRBV12-4 | NA | TGTGCCAGCAGTTTAGGCTCGTTAATTCAAGCTTTCTTT | CASSLGSLIQAFF
few | TRBJ2-3 | TRBV6-2/TRBV6-3 | TRBD1 | TGTGCCAACTCACAGGGGCGCACAGATGCGCAGTATTTT | CANSQGRTDAQYF
NA | TRBJ2-1 | TRBV11-3 | TRBD2 | TGTGCCAGCAGCTTGGGGACTAGCCACAATGAGCAGTTCTTC | CASSLGTSHNEQFF
NA | TRBJ2-7 | TRBV28 | NA | TGTGCCAGCAGTTTAAGAGTGGGTGACGGCGAAAGCTCCTACGAGCAGTACTTC | CASSLRVGDGESSYEQYF
NA | TRBJ2-7 | TRBV29-1 | TRBD2 | TGCAGCGTTGCCGAGCGGGGAGTCCGGTACGAGCAGTACTTC | CSVAERGVRYEQYF
NA | TRBJ2-7 | TRBV10-3 | NA | TGTGACATCAGAGAGGGATACGAGCAGTACTTC | CDIREGYEQYF
few | TRBJ1-5 | TRBV28 | NA | TGTGCCAGCATAACCGGGGTGAGACGGCAGCCCCAGCATTTT | CASITGVRRQPQHF
many | TRBJ2-6 | TRBV7-2 | NA | TGTGCCAGCAGCTCGGGGGACTCTGGGGCCAACGTCCTGACTTTC | CASSSGDSGANVLTF
NA | TRBJ1-6 | TRBV15 | NA | TGTGCCACCAGCGACTATATCTCACCCCTCCACTTT | CATSDYISPLHF
few | TRBJ2-7 | TRBV10-3 | NA | TGTGCCATCTCCGCGCGGGGTGATGGCTACGAGCAGTACTTC | CAISARGDGYEQYF
NA | TRBJ2-3 | TRBV24-1 | NA | TGTGCCACCAGTGATTTTCGGGGAACTACTAGCACAGATACGCAGTATTTT | CATSDFRGTTSTDTQYF
NA | TRBJ1-2 | TRBV6-1 | NA | TGTGCCAGCAGTGAACGATCTCTTCTAGGCAACTATGGCTACACCTTC | CASSERSLLGNYGYTF
NA | TRBJ2-3 | TRBV20-1 | NA | TGCAGTGCCCGGGACTCAATCACAGATACGCAGTATTTT | CSARDSITDTQYF
few | TRBJ2-7 | TRBV20-1 | TRBD1 | TGCAGTGCTAATCGGAGGACAGGGGTCATCGAGCAGTACTTC | CSANRRTGVIEQYF
many | TRBJ1-1 | TRBV6-5 | NA | TGTGCCAGCAGACGGGGTACCACTGAAGCTTTCTTT | CASRRGTTEAFF
few | TRBJ2-3 | TRBV29-1 | TRBD1 | TGCAGCGTGCAGACAGGGAGAAGCACAGATACGCAGTATTTT | CSVQTGRSTDTQYF
once | TRBJ2-2 | TRBV6-2/TRBV6-3 | TRBD1 | TGTGCCAGCAGTGACAGGGGTTCGAACACCGGGGAGCTGTTTTTT | CASSDRGSNTGELFF
NA | TRBJ2-5 | TRBV7-7 | NA | TGTGCTAGCAGCTTAGCCTTGACCCCTTACCAAGAGACCCAGTACTTC | CASSLALTPYQETQYF
few | TRBJ1-1 | TRBV28 | NA | TGTGCCAGCAGAGCACCCCGGGGTCGGAGAGACACTGAAGCTTTCTTT | CASRAPRGRRDTEAFF
NA | TRBJ1-1 | TRBV20-1 | NA | TGCAGTGCTAGACCGGCAGCTCGCCCCACTGAAGCTTTCTTT | CSARPAARPTEAFF
NA | TRBJ2-5 | TRBV20-1 | NA | TGCAGTGCCTTGGGGGCGGGAGAGAACCAAGAGACCCAGTACTTC | CSALGAGENQETQYF
NA | TRBJ2-7 | TRBV6-2/TRBV6-3 | NA | TGTGCCAGCAGTTACTCGATCAGGGGCCAGACCTACGAGCAGTACTTC | CASSYSIRGQTYEQYF
many | TRBJ2-1 | TRBV12-3/TRBV12-4 | NA | TGTGCCAGCAGTCCCACAGACAATGAGCAGTTCTTC | CASSPTDNEQFF
NA | TRBJ2-5 | TRBV4-3 | NA | TGCGCCAGCAGCCAAGATAGGACATCAAGGGAGACCCAGTACTTC | CASSQDRTSRETQYF
NA | TRBJ2-1 | TRBV7-9 | NA | TGTGCCAGCAGCTTAGCGGCGGGACCCAACAATGAGCAGTTCTTC | CASSLAAGPNNEQFF
few | TRBJ2-2 | TRBV20-1 | TRBD2 | TGCAGTGCTAGAGATTTTCTTAGCTGGGGGGGCACCGGGGAGCTGTTTTTT | CSARDFLSWGGTGELFF
few | TRBJ1-1 | TRBV5-1 | TRBD1 | TGCGCCAGCAGCTTTTCCGGGACAGGGAGAACTGAAGCTTTCTTT | CASSFSGTGRTEAFF
once | TRBJ2-3 | TRBV25-1 | TRBD2 | TGTGCCAGCAGTGAATTTCTAGCGGGAGACCCGGATACGCAGTATTTT | CASSEFLAGDPDTQYF
NA | TRBJ2-1 | TRBV20-1 | TRBD2 | TGCAGTGCTAGAGCAACAGCGGGGGGCTACAATGAGCAGTTCTTC | CSARATAGGYNEQFF
few | TRBJ1-2 | TRBV12-3/TRBV12-4 | NA | TGTGCCACCGGTAGAAGGGATGGCTACACCTTC | CATGRRDGYTF
few | TRBJ2-5 | TRBV29-1 | NA | TGCAGCGTCACCTCGGGACTCACGTACCAAGAGACCCAGTACTTC | CSVTSGLTYQETQYF
few | TRBJ2-2 | TRBV5-1 | TRBD1 | TGCGCCAGCAGCACCTCGGGACAGCGCACCGGGGAGCTGTTTTTT | CASSTSGQRTGELFF
few | TRBJ1-4 | TRBV2 | TRBD1 | TGTGCCAGCAGTGCCAGACAGGGGATGAGTGAAAAACTGTTTTTT | CASSARQGMSEKLFF
many | TRBJ2-7 | TRBV5-1 | TRBD1 | TGCGCCAGCAGCTTCGGGACAGTACCTCTCCTCGAGCAGTACTTC | CASSFGTVPLLEQYF
few | TRBJ1-5 | TRBV24-1 | NA | TGTGCCACCAGTGATCCGGGTATTGGCCAGCCCCAGCATTTT | CATSDPGIGQPQHF